The clone carrying this T cell receptor beta chain occurred a few times. Its specificity is not known. The data were taken from a study of CD8 T cells in ankylosing spondylitis. Study results and limitations: Past research had described some motif variants in reactive arthritis synovial fluid and blood. The study identified a TCR beta motif of roughly eight highly homologous variants that appeared characteristic of ankylosing spondylitis blood.

Quantitative 5'-RACE was performed with molecular barcodes, and it yielded the TCR beta libraries. TCRdb reanalysed the 5' RACE reads using MiXCR and keeps one entry per CDR3 protein. The data show a few hundred thousand distinct CDR3 sequences, about a fifth seen once. The TCR was taken from a male donor with ankylosing spondylitis. Specimen: blood, either unsorted or a sorted T cell fraction (not recorded which).

This CDR3 reads CASGEFTGLAETQYF. In nucleotides, the CDR3 is TGTGCCAGCGGGGAATTCACGGGACTAGCAGAGACCCAGTACTTC. This sequence joins TRBV2 and TRBJ2-5; 9 nucleotides match TRBD2. CDR3 length: 15 residues. The V gene's germline CDR1 is SNHLY and CDR2 FYNNEI. The V gene end was trimmed by 8 bases and the J gene end by 4 bases; junction bases not matched to a gene: 11.